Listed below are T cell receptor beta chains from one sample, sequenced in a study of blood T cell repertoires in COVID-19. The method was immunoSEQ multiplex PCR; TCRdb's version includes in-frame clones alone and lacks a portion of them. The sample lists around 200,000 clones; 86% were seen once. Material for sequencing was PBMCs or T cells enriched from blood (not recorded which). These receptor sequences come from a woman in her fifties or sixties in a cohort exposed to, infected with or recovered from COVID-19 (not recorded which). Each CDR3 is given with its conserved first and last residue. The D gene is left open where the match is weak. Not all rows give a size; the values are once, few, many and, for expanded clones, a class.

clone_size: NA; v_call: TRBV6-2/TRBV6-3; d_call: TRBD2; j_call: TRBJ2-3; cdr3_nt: TGTGCCAGCAGTTATGGCCCCGGGACTAGCGTCGATACGCAGTATTTT; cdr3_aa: CASSYGPGTSVDTQYF
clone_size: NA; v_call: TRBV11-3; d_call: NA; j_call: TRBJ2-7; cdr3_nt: TGTGCCAGCAGCACCCCTGACAGGCCGCCCTACGAGCAGTACTTC; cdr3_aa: CASSTPDRPPYEQYF
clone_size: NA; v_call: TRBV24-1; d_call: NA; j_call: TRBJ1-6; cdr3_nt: TGTGCCACCAGTGATTTTTTATTGGTCGTTGGTAGCTCCTATAATTCACCCCTCCACTTT; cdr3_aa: CATSDFLLVVGSSYNSPLHF
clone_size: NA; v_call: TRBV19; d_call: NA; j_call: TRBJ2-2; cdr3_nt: TGTGCCAGTAGTATAGGTCCCGGGGTTGGCACCGGGGAGCTGTTTTTT; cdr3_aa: CASSIGPGVGTGELFF
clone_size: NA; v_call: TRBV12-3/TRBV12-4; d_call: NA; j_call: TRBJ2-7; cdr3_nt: TGTGCCAGCAGTTTATCAGGTTCCTACGAGCAGTACTTC; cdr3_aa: CASSLSGSYEQYF
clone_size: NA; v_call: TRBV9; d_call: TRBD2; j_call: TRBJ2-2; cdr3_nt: TGTGCCGGCAGTCGATCCTCCTCCTTAGCGGGGGTTGGACCCGGGGAGCTGTTTTTT; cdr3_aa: CAGSRSSSLAGVGPGELFF
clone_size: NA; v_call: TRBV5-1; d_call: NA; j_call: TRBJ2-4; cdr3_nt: TGCGCCAGCAGTCTCGGGCAAACAGGAACGGCCGTTCAGTACTTC; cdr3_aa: CASSLGQTGTAVQYF
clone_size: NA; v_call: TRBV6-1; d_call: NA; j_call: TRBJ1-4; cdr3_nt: TGTGCCAGCAGTGAAGACAGGGTAACTAATGAAAAACTGTTTTTT; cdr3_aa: CASSEDRVTNEKLFF
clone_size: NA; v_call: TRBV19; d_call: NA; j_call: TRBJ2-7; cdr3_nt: TGTGCCAGTACCAATCCCCCCGAGAAACAGTACTTC; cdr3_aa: CASTNPPEKQYF
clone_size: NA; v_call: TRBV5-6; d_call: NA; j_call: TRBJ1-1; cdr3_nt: TGTGCCAGCAGCCTCCCCGGGGAAATAGGGAACACTGAAGCTTTCTTT; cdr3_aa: CASSLPGEIGNTEAFF
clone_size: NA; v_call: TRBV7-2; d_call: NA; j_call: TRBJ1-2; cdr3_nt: TGTGCCAGCAGCTTAGGCCGCGGGAGCCGAATCACTGGCTACACCTTC; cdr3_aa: CASSLGRGSRITGYTF
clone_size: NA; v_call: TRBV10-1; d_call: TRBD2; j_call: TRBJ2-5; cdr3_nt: TGCGCCAGCATGTCTCCGCGTGGACTAGCGGGGGGACGAGAGACCCAGTACTTC; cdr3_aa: CASMSPRGLAGGRETQYF
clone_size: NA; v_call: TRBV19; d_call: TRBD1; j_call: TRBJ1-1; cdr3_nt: TGTGCCAGTCACCGGGACAGGACCGACACTGAAGCTTTCTTT; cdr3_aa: CASHRDRTDTEAFF
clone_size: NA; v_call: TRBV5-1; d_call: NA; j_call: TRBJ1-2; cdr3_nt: TGCGCCAGCAGCCGCGACACAGGGCTGATGGCTGGCTACACCTTC; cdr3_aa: CASSRDTGLMAGYTF
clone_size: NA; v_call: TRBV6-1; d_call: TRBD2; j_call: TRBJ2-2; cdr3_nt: TGTGCCAGCAGTGCCGGGACTAGCGGGGGGGCCACCGGGGAGCTGTTTTTT; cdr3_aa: CASSAGTSGGATGELFF
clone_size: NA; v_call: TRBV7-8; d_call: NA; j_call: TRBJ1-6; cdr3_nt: TGTGCCAGCAGCTTAAAGGAGGGGTTAAATTCACCCCTCCACTTT; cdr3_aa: CASSLKEGLNSPLHF
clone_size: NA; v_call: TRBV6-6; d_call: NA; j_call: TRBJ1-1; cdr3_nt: TGTGCCACCTCGGGGGGGGTTAACACTGAAGCTTTCTTT; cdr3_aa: CATSGGVNTEAFF
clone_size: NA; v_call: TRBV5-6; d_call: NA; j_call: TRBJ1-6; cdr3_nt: TGTGCCAGCAGCTTGAGAGGTAATTCACCCCTCCACTTT; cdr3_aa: CASSLRGNSPLHF
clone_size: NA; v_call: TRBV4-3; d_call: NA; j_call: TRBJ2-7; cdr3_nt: TGCGCCAGCAGCCAACTGAATAGCGTTACCTACGAGCAGTACTTC; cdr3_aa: CASSQLNSVTYEQYF
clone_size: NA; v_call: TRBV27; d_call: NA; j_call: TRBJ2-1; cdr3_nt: TGTGCCAGCAGTTTGCAGGGGAATGAGCAGTTCTTC; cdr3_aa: CASSLQGNEQFF
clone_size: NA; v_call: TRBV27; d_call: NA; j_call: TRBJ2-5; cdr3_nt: TGTGCCAGCAGTCCCCAGAGGGGGATGGAGACCCAGTACTTC; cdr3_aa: CASSPQRGMETQYF
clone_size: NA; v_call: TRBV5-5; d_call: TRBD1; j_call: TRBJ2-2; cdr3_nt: TGTGCCAGCAGCACGGGACAGGGGTCCGGGGAGCTGTTTTTT; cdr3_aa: CASSTGQGSGELFF
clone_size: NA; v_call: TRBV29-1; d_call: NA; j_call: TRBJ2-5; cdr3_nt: TGCAGCGTTGTCTCAGAGACCCAGTACTTC; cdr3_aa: CSVVSETQYF
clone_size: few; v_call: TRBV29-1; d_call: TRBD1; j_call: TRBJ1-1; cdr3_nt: TGCAGCGTGGGGGGACAGCTGAACACTGAAGCTTTCTTT; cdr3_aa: CSVGGQLNTEAFF
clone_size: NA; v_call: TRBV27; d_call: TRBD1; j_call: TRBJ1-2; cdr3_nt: TGTGCCAGCAAAGGACAGGGAGGTAGCTACACCTTC; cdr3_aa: CASKGQGGSYTF
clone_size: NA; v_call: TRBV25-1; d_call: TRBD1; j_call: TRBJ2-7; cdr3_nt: TGTGCCAGCAGTGATCACAGGGGACACGAGCAGTACTTC; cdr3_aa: CASSDHRGHEQYF
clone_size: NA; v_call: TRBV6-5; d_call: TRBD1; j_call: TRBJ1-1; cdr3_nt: TGTGCCAGCTCACGGGACAGGATGAACACTGAAGCTTTCTTT; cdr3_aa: CASSRDRMNTEAFF
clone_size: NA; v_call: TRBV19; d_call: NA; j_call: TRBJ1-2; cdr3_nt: TGTGCCAGTAGGCGGACAGCTAACTATGGCTACACCTTC; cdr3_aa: CASRRTANYGYTF
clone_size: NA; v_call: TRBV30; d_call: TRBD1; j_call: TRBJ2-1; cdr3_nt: TGTGCCTGGAGTAGGGACAGGAGTTACAATGAGCAGTTCTTC; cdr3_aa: CAWSRDRSYNEQFF
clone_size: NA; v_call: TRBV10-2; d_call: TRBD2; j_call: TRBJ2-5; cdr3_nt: TGCGCCAGCAGTGAGGGACTAGCGGCTTACGGGACCCAGTACTTC; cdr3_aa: CASSEGLAAYGTQYF
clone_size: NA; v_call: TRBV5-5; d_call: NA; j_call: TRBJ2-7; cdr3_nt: TGTGCCAGCAGCTTGCCAGTATCCTACGAGCAGTACTTC; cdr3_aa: CASSLPVSYEQYF
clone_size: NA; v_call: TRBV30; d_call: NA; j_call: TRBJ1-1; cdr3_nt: TGTGCCTGGAGGGCGGGGGGATTTCCCAGCACTGAAGCTTTCTTT; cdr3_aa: CAWRAGGFPSTEAFF
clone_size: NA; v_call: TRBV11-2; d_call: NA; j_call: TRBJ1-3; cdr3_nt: TGTGCCAGCAGCCCTCAACTCGGAAACACCATATATTTT; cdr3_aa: CASSPQLGNTIYF
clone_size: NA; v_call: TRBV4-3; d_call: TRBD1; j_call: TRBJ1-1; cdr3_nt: TGCGCCAGCAGCCGGGGAGGACAGGGAAACACTGAAGCTTTCTTT; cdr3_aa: CASSRGGQGNTEAFF
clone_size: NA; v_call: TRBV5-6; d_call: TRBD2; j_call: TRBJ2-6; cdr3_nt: TGTGCCAGCAGCTCCGGACTAGCGGGGGGGCGCGGGGCCAACGTCCTGACTTTC; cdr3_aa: CASSSGLAGGRGANVLTF
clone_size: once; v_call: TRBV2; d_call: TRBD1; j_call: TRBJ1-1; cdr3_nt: TGTGCCAGCAGAAGGGACAGGGGCACAGAAGCTTTCTTT; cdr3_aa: CASRRDRGTEAFF
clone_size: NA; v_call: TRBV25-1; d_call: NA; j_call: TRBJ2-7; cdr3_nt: TGTGCCAGCAGTACCGGGTTGGGCTACGAGCAGTACTTC; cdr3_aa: CASSTGLGYEQYF
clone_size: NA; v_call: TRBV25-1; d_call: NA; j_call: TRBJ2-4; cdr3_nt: TGTGCCAGCAGGAGTTTGAATAGCATTCAGTACTTC; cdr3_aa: CASRSLNSIQYF
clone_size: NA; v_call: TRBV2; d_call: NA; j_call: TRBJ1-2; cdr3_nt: TGTGCCAGCAGTGACTTAAAACAGGGTGGCTACACCTTC; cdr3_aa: CASSDLKQGGYTF
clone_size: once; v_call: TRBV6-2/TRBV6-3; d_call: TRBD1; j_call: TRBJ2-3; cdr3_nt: TGTGCCAGCAGTTACGACAGGGTTAGTTCGGATACGCAGTATTTT; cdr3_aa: CASSYDRVSSDTQYF
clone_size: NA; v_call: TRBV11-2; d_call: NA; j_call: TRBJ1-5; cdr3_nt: TGTGCCAGCAGCTCAAGCCAGGGTCAGCCCCAGCATTTT; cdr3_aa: CASSSSQGQPQHF
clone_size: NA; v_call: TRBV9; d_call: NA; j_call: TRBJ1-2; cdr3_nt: TGTGCCAGCAGCGTAGCTAGGGGTGGTGGGTATGGCTACACCTTC; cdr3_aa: CASSVARGGGYGYTF
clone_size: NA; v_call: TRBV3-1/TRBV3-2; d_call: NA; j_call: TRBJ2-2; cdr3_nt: TGTGCCAGCAGCCAAGATCCCAGAATCAACACCGGGGAGCTGTTTTTT; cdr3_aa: CASSQDPRINTGELFF
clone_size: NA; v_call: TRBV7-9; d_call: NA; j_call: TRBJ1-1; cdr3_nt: TGTGCCAGCAGCTTCGACGGGGGGACGGACACTGAAGCTTTCTTT; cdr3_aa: CASSFDGGTDTEAFF
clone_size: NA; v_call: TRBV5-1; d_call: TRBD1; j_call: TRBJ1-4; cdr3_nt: TGCGCCAGCAGCCCCTCCGTAGGACAGGGCCCGCCGACTAATGAAAAACTGTTTTTT; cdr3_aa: CASSPSVGQGPPTNEKLFF
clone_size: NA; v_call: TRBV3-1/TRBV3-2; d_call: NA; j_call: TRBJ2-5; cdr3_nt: TGTGCCAGCAGCCCATTCCAAGAGACCCAGTACTTC; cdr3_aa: CASSPFQETQYF